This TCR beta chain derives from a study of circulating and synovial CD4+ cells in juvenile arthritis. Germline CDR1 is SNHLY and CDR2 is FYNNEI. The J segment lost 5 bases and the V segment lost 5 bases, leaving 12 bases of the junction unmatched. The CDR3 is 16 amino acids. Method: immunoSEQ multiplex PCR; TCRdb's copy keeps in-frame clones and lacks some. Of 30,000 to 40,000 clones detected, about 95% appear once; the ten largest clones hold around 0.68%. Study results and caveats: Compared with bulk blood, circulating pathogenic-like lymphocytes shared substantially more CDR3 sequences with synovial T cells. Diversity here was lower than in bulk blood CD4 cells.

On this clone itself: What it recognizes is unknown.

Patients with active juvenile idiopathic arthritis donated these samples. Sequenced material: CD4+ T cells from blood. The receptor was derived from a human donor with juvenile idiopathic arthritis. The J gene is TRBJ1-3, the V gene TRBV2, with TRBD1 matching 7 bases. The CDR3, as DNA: TGTGCCAGCAGTCTTGACAGGGATATTTCGAGAAACACCATATATTTT. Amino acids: CASSLDRDISRNTIYF.